This TCR beta chain was identified during a study of blood T cell repertoires in COVID-19. Trimming took 0 bases from V and 10 from J, leaving 12 bases between them. The CDR3 sequence is 13 residues long. Germline V gives CDR1 SGHTA, CDR2 FQGTGA. The table came from immunoSEQ multiplex PCR; TCRdb's copy has only in-frame clones and leaves some out. The table has some 290,000 clones, roughly 86% seen once; the top ten hold 10% to 12%. Sequencing was performed on peripheral blood. The TCR sequence derives from a woman in her 30s with COVID-19, enrolled during active disease. V gene TRBV7-3 combines with J gene TRBJ1-2; tentative D call: TRBD1 (5 bases). The CDR3 sequence: CASSLTPPRVYTF. CDR3 nucleotide sequence: TGTGCCAGCAGCTTAACGCCTCCCAGGGTCTACACCTTC.